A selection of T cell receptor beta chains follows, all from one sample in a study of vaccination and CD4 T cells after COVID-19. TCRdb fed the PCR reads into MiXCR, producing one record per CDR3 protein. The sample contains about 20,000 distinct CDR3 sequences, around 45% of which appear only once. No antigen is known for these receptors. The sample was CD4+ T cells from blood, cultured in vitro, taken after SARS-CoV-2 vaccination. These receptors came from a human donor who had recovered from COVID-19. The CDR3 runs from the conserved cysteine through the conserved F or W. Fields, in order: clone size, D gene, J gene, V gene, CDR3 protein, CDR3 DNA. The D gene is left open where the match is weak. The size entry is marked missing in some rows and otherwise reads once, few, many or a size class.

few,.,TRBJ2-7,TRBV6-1,CASSEQRTYEQYF,TGTGCCAGCAGTGAACAGAGGACCTACGAGCAGTACTTC
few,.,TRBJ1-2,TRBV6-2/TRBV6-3,CASSYSAGNYGYTF,TGTGCCAGCAGTTACTCCGCAGGGAACTATGGCTACACCTTC
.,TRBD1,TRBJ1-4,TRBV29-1,CSVGTARRANEKLFF,TGCAGCGTGGGGACAGCCCGGCGGGCTAATGAAAAACTGTTTTTT
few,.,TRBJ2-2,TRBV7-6,CASSLAVGLAVGGELFF,TGTGCCAGCAGCTTAGCGGTCGGGCTAGCTGTGGGCGGGGAGCTGTTTTTT
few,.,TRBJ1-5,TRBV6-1,CASSVNWDQPQHF,TGTGCCAGCAGTGTCAATTGGGATCAGCCCCAGCATTTT
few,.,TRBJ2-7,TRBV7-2,CASSQHRSYEQYF,TGTGCCAGCAGCCAACACAGGAGCTACGAGCAGTACTTC
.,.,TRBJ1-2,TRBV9,CASSTRGWGDYGYTF,TGTGCCAGCAGCACCCGTGGGTGGGGCGACTATGGCTACACCTTC
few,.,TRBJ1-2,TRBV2,CASSESLRYTF,TGTGCCAGCAGTGAATCGCTCCGCTACACCTTC
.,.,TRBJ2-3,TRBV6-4,CASSVSQAESTDTQYF,TGTGCCAGCAGTGTAAGTCAAGCGGAAAGCACAGATACGCAGTATTTT
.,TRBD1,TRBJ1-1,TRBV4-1,CASSPPAQGAWNTEAFF,TGCGCCAGCAGCCCGCCGGCCCAGGGGGCTTGGAACACTGAAGCTTTCTTT
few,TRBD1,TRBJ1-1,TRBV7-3,CASSLGRDREAFF,TGTGCCAGCAGCTTAGGCCGGGACAGGGAAGCTTTCTTT
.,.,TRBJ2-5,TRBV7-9,CASSPNLAGRRETQYF,TGTGCCAGCAGCCCGAACCTTGCGGGGCGGAGAGAGACCCAGTACTTC
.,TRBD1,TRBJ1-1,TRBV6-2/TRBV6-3,CASSRPDREGTEAFF,TGTGCCAGCAGCCGACCCGACAGGGAGGGGACTGAAGCTTTCTTT
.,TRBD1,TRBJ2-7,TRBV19,CASSTLGQGYEQYF,TGTGCCAGTAGTACCTTGGGACAGGGATACGAGCAGTACTTC
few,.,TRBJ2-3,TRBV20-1,CSASPHSRILTDTQYF,TGCAGTGCTAGCCCCCACTCACGGATCTTAACAGATACGCAGTATTTT
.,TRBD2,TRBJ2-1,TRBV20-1,CSARAFLSGSLRSYNEQFF,TGCAGTGCTAGAGCCTTCCTTAGCGGGAGCTTGCGCTCCTACAATGAGCAGTTCTTC
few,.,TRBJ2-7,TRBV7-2,CASSLDVGGYEQYF,TGTGCCAGCAGCTTAGATGTTGGGGGGTACGAGCAGTACTTC
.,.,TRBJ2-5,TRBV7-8,CASSFRLTQETQYF,TGTGCCAGCAGCTTCCGACTGACACAAGAGACCCAGTACTTC
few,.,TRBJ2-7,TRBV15,CATSRVKLNYEQYF,TGTGCCACCAGCAGAGTTAAGCTGAACTACGAGCAGTACTTC
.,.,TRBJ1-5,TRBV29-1,CSVSPWNSNQPQHF,TGCAGCGTCTCCCCTTGGAATAGCAATCAGCCCCAGCATTTT
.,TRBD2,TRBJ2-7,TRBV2,CASSDSGRSYEQYF,TGTGCCAGCAGTGATAGCGGGAGGTCCTACGAGCAGTACTTC
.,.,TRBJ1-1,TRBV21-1,CATHSARGPRGATEAFF,TGTGCCACCCACTCCGCCAGGGGCCCTCGAGGGGCCACTGAAGCTTTCTTT
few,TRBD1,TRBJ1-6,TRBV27,CASCRGQGGSPLHF,TGTGCCAGCTGCAGAGGACAGGGGGGGTCACCCCTCCACTTT
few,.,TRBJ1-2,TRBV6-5,CASSYSSGGGYYGYTF,TGTGCCAGCAGTTACTCCTCGGGGGGCGGGTACTATGGCTACACCTTC
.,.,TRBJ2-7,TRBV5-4,CASSPKAGQFPYEQYF,TGTGCCAGCAGCCCCAAGGCGGGCCAATTCCCCTACGAGCAGTACTTC
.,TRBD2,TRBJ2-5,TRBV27,CASSLWRGVQETQYF,TGTGCCAGCAGTTTATGGCGGGGGGTTCAAGAGACCCAGTACTTC
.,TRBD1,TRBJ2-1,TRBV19,CASSTQGQGWGNEQFF,TGTGCCAGTAGTACGCAGGGACAGGGGTGGGGAAATGAGCAGTTCTTC
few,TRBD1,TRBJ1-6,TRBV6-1,CATRDRGTIRHNSPLHF,TGTGCCACCCGGGACAGGGGTACTATTAGACATAATTCACCCCTCCACTTT
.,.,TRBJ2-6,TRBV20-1,CSAQNRAGRSGANVLTF,TGCAGTGCTCAAAATCGCGCAGGCCGCTCTGGGGCCAACGTCCTGACTTTC
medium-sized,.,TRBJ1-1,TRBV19,CASSRQADTEAFF,TGTGCCAGTAGTAGACAAGCGGACACTGAAGCTTTCTTT
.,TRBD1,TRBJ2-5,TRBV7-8,CASSLAPGQGQETQYF,TGTGCCAGCAGCTTAGCCCCGGGACAGGGCCAAGAGACCCAGTACTTC
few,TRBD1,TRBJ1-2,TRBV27,CASSLFGAGQGTPNYGYTF,TGTGCCAGCAGTTTATTCGGCGCGGGACAGGGAACGCCTAACTATGGCTACACCTTC
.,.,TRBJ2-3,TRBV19,CASSPTSTGVSTDTQYF,TGTGCCAGTAGTCCCACATCGACAGGAGTTAGCACAGATACGCAGTATTTT
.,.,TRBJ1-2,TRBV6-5,CASRDSGGNYGYTF,TGTGCCAGCAGGGACTCGGGGGGTAACTATGGCTACACCTTC
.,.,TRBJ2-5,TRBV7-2,CASSRSNQETQYF,TGTGCCAGCAGCCGTTCAAATCAAGAGACCCAGTACTTC
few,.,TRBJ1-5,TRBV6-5,CASSLSLLSNQPQHF,TGTGCCAGCAGTTTGTCACTACTTAGCAATCAGCCCCAGCATTTT
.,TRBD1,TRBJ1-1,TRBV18,CASSARQGPNTEAFF,TGTGCCAGCTCAGCGCGACAGGGACCGAACACTGAAGCTTTCTTT
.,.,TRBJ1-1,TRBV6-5,CASSSSRSFGVAGTEAFF,TGTGCCAGCAGTTCCTCTCGATCGTTCGGGGTCGCTGGGACTGAAGCTTTCTTT
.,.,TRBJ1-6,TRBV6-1,CASRPTNSPLHF,TGTGCCAGCAGACCTACCAATTCACCCCTCCACTTT
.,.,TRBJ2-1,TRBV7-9,CASSLEGRGYNEQFF,TGTGCCAGCAGCTTAGAGGGTAGGGGGTACAATGAGCAGTTCTTC
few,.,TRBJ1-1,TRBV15,CATSRDRGNTEAFF,TGTGCCACCAGCAGAGACAGGGGAAACACTGAAGCTTTCTTT
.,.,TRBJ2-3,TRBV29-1,CSVQLTDTQYF,TGCAGCGTTCAACTCACAGATACGCAGTATTTT
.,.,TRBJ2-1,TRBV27,CASIKAGSYNEQFF,TGTGCCAGCATAAAAGCGGGCTCCTACAATGAGCAGTTCTTC
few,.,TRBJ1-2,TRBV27,CASSRRGGLGYTF,TGTGCCAGCAGCCGCCGGGGGGGGCTCGGCTACACCTTC
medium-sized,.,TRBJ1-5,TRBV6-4,CASVEDSNQPQHF,TGTGCCAGTGTGGAGGATAGCAATCAGCCCCAGCATTTT
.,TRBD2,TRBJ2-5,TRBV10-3,CAISSRGGRETQYF,TGTGCCATCAGTAGCCGGGGGGGCAGGGAGACCCAGTACTTC
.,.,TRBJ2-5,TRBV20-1,CSARKETQYF,TGCAGTGCTAGAAAGGAGACCCAGTACTTC
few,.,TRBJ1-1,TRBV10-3,CAISEIAGTVNTEAFF,TGTGCCATCAGTGAGATTGCAGGGACTGTGAACACTGAAGCTTTCTTT
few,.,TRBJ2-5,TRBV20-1,CSAAPGGETQYF,TGCAGTGCTGCCCCAGGGGGGGAGACCCAGTACTTC
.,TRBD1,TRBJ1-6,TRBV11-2,CASSLQGAVSSPLHF,TGTGCCAGCAGCTTACAGGGGGCGGTGAGCTCACCCCTCCACTTT
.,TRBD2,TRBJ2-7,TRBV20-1,CSATSGALPYEQYF,TGCAGTGCCACCAGCGGGGCCCTCCCCTACGAGCAGTACTTC
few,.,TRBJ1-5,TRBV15,CATSRDADQPQHF,TGTGCCACCAGCAGAGATGCCGATCAGCCCCAGCATTTT
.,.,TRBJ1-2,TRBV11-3,CASSLQEHYGYTF,TGTGCCAGCAGCTTACAAGAACACTATGGCTACACCTTC
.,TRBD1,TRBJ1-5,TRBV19,CASSRTGSPQPQHF,TGTGCCAGTAGTCGGACAGGGTCCCCTCAGCCCCAGCATTTT
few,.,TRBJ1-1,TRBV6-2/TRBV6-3,CASSYQEREAFF,TGTGCCAGCAGTTATCAGGAGCGCGAAGCTTTCTTT
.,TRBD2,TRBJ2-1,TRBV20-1,CSAGTSGVSSYNEQFF,TGCAGTGCCGGGACTAGCGGGGTGAGCTCCTACAATGAGCAGTTCTTC